This T cell receptor beta chain was captured in a study of blood T cell repertoires in COVID-19. From germline, CDR1 is LNHNV and CDR2 YYDKDF (reference sequence). Deletions cut 4 bases from V and 3 bases from J, with 7 bases between. The CDR3 length is 13 residues. Repertoires were generated with immunoSEQ multiplex PCR, while TCRdb's copy carries only in-frame clones and drops some. The table lists about 160,000 clones, more than 75% of them singletons. This clone was detected a few times. Sequencing used peripheral blood. This sequence joins TRBV15 and TRBJ1-3; no clear D gene. This TCR was recovered from a man between 35 and 55 years old with acute or convalescent COVID-19. The CDR3 DNA sequence: TGTGCCACCAGCATCGGGAGTGGAAACACCATATATTTT. Amino acids: CATSIGSGNTIYF.